This T cell receptor beta chain is drawn from a study of cytomegalovirus exposure and HLA in healthy donors. About the study: Early release data held 80 million to 100 million unique TCRs from HLA-typed donors.

CDR3 size: 15 residues. J was trimmed by 4 bases and V by 6 bases; bases with no gene match: 5. From germline, CDR1 is MDHEN and CDR2 SYDVKM. 60 Vbeta and 13 Jbeta primers were used in PCR. Libraries were prepared by immunoSEQ multiplex PCR; TCRdb keeps only in-frame clonotypes and omits some of them. In the table there are roughly 130,000 clones, roughly four fifths of which are singletons. V is TRBV28 and J is TRBJ2-3; TRBD2 matches at 12 bases. This TCR was recovered from a woman aged 45-60 years in good health and CMV-seronegative. The sequenced material came from PBMCs. The CDR3 nucleotides read TGTGCCAGCAGACTAGCGGGAGGTGGGGCAGATACGCAGTATTTT. Amino acid sequence: CASRLAGGGADTQYF.